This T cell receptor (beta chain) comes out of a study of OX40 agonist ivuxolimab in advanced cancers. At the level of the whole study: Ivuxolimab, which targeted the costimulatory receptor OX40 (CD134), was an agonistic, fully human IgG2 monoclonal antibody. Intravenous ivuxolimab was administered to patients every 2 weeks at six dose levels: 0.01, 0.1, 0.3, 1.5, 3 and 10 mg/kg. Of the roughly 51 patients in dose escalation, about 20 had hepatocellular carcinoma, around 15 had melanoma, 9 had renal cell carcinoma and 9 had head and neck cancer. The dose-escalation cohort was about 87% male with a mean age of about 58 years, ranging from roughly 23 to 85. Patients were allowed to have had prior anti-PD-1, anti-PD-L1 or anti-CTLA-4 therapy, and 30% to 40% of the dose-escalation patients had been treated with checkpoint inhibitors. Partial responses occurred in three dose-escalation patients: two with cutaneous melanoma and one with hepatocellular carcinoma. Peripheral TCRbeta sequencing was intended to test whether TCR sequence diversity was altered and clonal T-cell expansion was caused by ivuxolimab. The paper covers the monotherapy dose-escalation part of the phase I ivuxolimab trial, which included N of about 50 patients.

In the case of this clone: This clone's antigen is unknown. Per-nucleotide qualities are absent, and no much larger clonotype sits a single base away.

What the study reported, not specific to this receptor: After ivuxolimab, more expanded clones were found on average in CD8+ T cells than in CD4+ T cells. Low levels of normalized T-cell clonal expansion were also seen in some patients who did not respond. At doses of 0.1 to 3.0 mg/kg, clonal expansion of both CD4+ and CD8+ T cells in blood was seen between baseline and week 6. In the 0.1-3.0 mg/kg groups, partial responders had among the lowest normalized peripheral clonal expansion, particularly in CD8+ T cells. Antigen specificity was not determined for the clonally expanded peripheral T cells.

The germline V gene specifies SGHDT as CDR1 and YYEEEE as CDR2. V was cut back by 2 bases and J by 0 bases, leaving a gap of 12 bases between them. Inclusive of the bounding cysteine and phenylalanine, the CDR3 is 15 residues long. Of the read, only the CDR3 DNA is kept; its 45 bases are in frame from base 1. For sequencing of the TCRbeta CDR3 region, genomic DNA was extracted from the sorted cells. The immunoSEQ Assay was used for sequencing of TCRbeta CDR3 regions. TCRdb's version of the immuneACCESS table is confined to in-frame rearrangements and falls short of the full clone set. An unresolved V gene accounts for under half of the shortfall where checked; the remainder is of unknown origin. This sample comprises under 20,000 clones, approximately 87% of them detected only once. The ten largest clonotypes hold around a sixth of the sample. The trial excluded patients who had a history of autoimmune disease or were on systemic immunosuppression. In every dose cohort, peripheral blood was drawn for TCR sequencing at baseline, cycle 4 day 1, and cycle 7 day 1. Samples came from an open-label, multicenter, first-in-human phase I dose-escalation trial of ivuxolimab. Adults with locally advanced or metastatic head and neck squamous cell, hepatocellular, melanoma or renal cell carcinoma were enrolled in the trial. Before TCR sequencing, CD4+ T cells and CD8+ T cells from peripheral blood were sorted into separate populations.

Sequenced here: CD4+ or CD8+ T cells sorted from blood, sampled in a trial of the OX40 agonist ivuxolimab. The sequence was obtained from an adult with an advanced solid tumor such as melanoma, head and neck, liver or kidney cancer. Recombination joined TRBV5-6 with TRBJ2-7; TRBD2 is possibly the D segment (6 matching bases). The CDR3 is CASSFPGRSSYEQYF. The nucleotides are TGTGCCAGCAGCTTTCCCGGGAGAAGCTCCTACGAGCAGTACTTC.